This T cell receptor beta chain appears in the sequencing data of a study of blood T cell repertoires in COVID-19 (TCRdb year 2020). Background for the entire study: Samples from collaborators originated in the United States, Italy and Spain and spanned both the acute and convalescent phases of COVID-19. HLA class I and class II types, where available, came from metadata supplied by the sample provider rather than from assay-based typing. Nearly every sample came with metadata listing a de-identified subject ID, COVID-19 status, age in years and sex. Samples came from the ongoing ImmuneRACE study (first 160 participants) plus 1,254 subjects from 6 global collaborators. Subjects who had been exposed to COVID-19, were actively infected with it, or had recovered from it provided the deeply sampled blood TCRbeta repertoires that made up the dataset. The material from the prospective study consisted of cDNA or gDNA derived from T cells, B-cell-depleted T cells, or PBMCs. The repertoires were made available in a free public database intended to serve as a resource for research on the immune response to SARS-CoV-2. What the research found in general, with its limitations: The quantity of clinical and demographic metadata differed by source and by participant and was supplied without curation.

A remark on this clone: Its antigen is currently not known. The sample holds no much larger clone one base away, and base qualities are not on file.

After removal of 7 bases from V and 2 bases from J, the junction retains 12 bases not matched to a gene. According to the germline V gene (reference sequence), CDR1 reads LNHDA and CDR2 reads SQIVND. Measured from the cysteine to the phenylalanine, the CDR3 is 16 residues long. Only the CDR3 DNA stays, 48 bases, in frame from base 1. TCRbeta CDR3 regions were amplified from genomic DNA using the immunoSEQ Assay, a bias-controlled multiplex PCR. From the authors' description of their analysis: The number of nucleated cells in each sample was estimated from the amplification of reference gene primers within the assay. To quantify the absolute abundance of each unique TCRbeta CDR3 rearrangement, sequence reads were collapsed and filtered. For each sample, productive Simpson clonality was calculated as the square root of Simpson's diversity index across productive rearrangements. TCRdb took over this immuneACCESS table, retaining in-frame rearrangements with V and J assigned. Such tables are incomplete; in checked studies, under half of the missing clones stem from an unresolved V gene, and the remainder is unexplained. Clone size and V and J calls were adopted from that table, with D and trimming inferred from the DNA. Across this sample there are 200,000 to 250,000 clones, with more than 75% seen only once. Approximately 8% of the sample rests with the top ten.

In Seattle, one collaborating source enrolled patients while the infection was active and tracked those patients longitudinally over the course of disease. Collaborating institutions collected whole blood in K2EDTA tubes following their own protocols. For TCRbeta analysis, collaborator samples were shipped as frozen whole blood, as isolated PBMCs, or as DNA extracted from either sample type. The sequencing sample was made of peripheral blood. The clonotype was recovered from a woman over 75 with COVID-19, enrolled during active disease. The rearranged chain carries TRBV19 and TRBJ2-3, with 7 bases in between that match TRBD2. The CDR3 region: CASNPGGAAFTDTQYF. The nucleotide sequence reads TGTGCCAGTAACCCGGGGGGAGCGGCTTTCACAGATACGCAGTATTTT.